This T cell receptor (beta chain) was recovered during a study of shared clonotypes between healthy human individuals. Only CD45RO-negative cells positively selected for CCR7 counted as naive CD8 cells, so terminally differentiated effector memory CD45RA+ cells were excluded. Some clones are missing from TCRdb's copy, which holds only in-frame ones; the method was immunoSEQ multiplex PCR. The sample consists of a few million clones, about 93% of them appearing once. CDR3 length: 14 residues. The TCR sequence derives from a man in his late teens or twenties in good health. Some clones in this sample may be carry-over from other donors' samples. Sequenced input: naive CD8+ T cells from PBMCs. The gene calls are TRBV21-1 and TRBJ2-7; the D call of TRBD1 is as the table states it, not checked on the DNA. TRBV21-1 is tagged as a pseudogene. As DNA, the CDR3 is TGTGCCAGCAGCCCGGGACAGGGGCCATACGAGCAGTACTTC. Translation gives CASSPGQGPYEQYF.